The 26 T cell receptor beta chains below were found in one sample sequenced in a study of blood T cells in healthy people across ages. Alongside a J-beta primer mix, a sample-barcoded 5' primer served in a second PCR lasting roughly 6 to 11 cycles. TCRdb redid the calling of the 5' RACE reads with MiXCR, one entry per CDR3 protein. This repertoire shows about 1.1 million distinct CDR3 sequences, approximately 38% found once; its top ten account for around 14%. The specimen sequenced was blood. The receptor source for this set is a man between 18 and 35 years old in good health.

Only a few counts were recorded for this clonotype. At one end, the junction sequence differs from germline, possibly due to a read error. The chain employs TRBV7-2 and TRBJ1-2; D not resolved. This CDR3 region has 14 residues. CDR1 is SGHTA and CDR2 is FQGNSA in the germline V gene. CDR3 in DNA: TGTGCCAGCAGCGTAGCTGGTAATACCTATGGCTACACCTTC. It translates to CASSVAGNTYGYTF.

The CDR3 DNA reads TGTGCCAGCAGCCGGACTAGCGGGGGAGTTAACACCGGGGAGCTGTTTTTT. Translation gives CASSRTSGGVNTGELFF. V gene TRBV12-3 or TRBV12-4 combines with J gene TRBJ2-2, with TRBD2 identical over 13 bases. This CDR3 region has 17 residues. J was trimmed by 2 bases and V by 6 bases; bases with no gene match: 6.

The sample holds a few counts of this clonotype. The chain is built from TRBV6-5 and TRBJ2-3; 8 positions agree with TRBD2. The germline V gene encodes CDR1 MNHEY and CDR2 SVGAGI. The CDR3 is 17 amino acids. The ends lost 0 bases at V and 5 bases at J; junction bases unmatched: 10. CDR3 DNA sequence: TGTGCCAGCAGTTACTCGGAGGGGAGCGGGGGCGGAGATACGCAGTATTTT. Translation: CASSYSEGSGGGDTQYF.

The chain is built from TRBV5-5 and TRBJ1-2; the D is unclear. The germline V and J ends were trimmed by 3 bases and 1 base, with 10 bases remaining between them. Germline V gene data show CDR1 as SGHKS and CDR2 as YYEKEE (reference sequence). This CDR3 comprises 14 residues. The CDR3 sequence: CASSSGSDNYGYTF. The CDR3 DNA follows: TGTGCCAGCAGCTCCGGCTCGGATAACTATGGCTACACCTTC.

This clonotype was counted a few times. This chain joins TRBV14 and TRBJ2-3; D perhaps matches TRBD1 (6 bases). CDR1 and CDR2 from the germline V gene are SGHDN and FVKESK. The CDR3 is made up of 14 amino acids. V shed 2 bases and J shed 6 bases, with 12 bases lying between them. The CDR3 nucleotides read TGTGCCAGCAGCCAACGGACAGTATTTGATACGCAGTATTTT. Translating it yields CASSQRTVFDTQYF.

This clonotype turned up a few times. The chain carries TRBV20-1 and TRBJ1-1, with a possible D match to TRBD1 (6 bases). This CDR3 is 12 amino acids long. V lost 5 bases and J lost 3, with 10 bases in between. CDR1 DFQATT and CDR2 SNEGSKA come from the germline V gene (reference sequence). Written as DNA, the CDR3 is TGCAGTGCTCTAACAGGGTACACTGAAGCTTTCTTT. Translating it yields CSALTGYTEAFF.

Details on this clonotype: Just one base apart from a much larger clone, this may be a read error. The chain couples TRBV27 to TRBJ2-3; 8 bases are a match to TRBD1. Germline V gene data show CDR1 as MNHEY and CDR2 as SMNVEV (reference sequence). Trimming cost V 5 bases and J 4 bases; bases outside gene matches: 5. The CDR3 spans 14 residues. The CDR3, as DNA: TGTGCCAGCAGTGTCAGGGGGCGGTCAGATACGCAGTATTTT. Translating gives CASSVRGRSDTQYF.

The CDR3 DNA is TGTGCCAGCAGCGGGGGGTTAGGGGGGGAATACAATGAGCAGTTCTTC. Its protein product is CASSGGLGGEYNEQFF. The chain uses TRBV9 and TRBJ2-1, with D maybe TRBD2 (7 bases). The CDR3 sequence is 16 residues long. V was pared by 3 bases and J by 4 bases, with 17 bases between. Germline V gene lookup returns CDR1 SGDLS and CDR2 YYNGEE.

The J gene is TRBJ1-2, the V gene TRBV5-6, with TRBD1 identical over 10 bases. In germline, CDR1 is SGHDT, CDR2 YYEEEE. The CDR3 totals 17 residues. J lost 0 bases, V lost 4 bases, and 9 bases had no gene match. The CDR3 coding sequence is TGTGCCAGCAGCCGCCGGGACAGGGGCGGACCTAACTATGGCTACACCTTC. It encodes CASSRRDRGGPNYGYTF.

This clonotype was observed a handful of times. V is TRBV9 and J is TRBJ1-2, with 7 bases lining up with TRBD1. The CDR3 is made up of 14 amino acids. Per the germline V gene, CDR1 is SGDLS and CDR2 is YYNGEE. With 4 bases clipped from V and 8 bases from J, the junction kept 11 bases outside the gene matches. The CDR3 protein is CASSTNYRGFGYTF. CDR3 DNA: TGTGCCAGCAGCACCAACTACAGGGGTTTCGGCTACACCTTC.

This clonotype showed up just a few times. The gene calls are TRBV20-1 and TRBJ2-7; 7 bases match TRBD1. The CDR3 length is 15 residues. Germline assignment: CDR1 DFQATT and CDR2 SNEGSKA (reference sequence). V dropped 6 bases and J dropped 1; count of bases not matched to a gene: 12. The CDR3 nucleotides are TGCAGTGCCGGCTTCAGACAGGGTCGATCCTACGAGCAGTACTTC. This gives the protein CSAGFRQGRSYEQYF.

The chain has TRBV25-1 and TRBJ1-2, with D possibly matching TRBD1 (5 bases). Germline-derived CDR1 and CDR2 are MGHDK and SYGVNS. The CDR3 has 14 residues. Trimming cost V 1 base and J 8 bases, with 14 bases left between them. The CDR3 region is CASSELHLRGGYTF. In DNA, the CDR3 is TGTGCCAGCAGTGAATTACACTTAAGGGGAGGCTACACCTTC.

Worth noting for this clonotype: An end of the junction does not agree with germline; a read error may underlie this. The chain uses TRBV5-1 and TRBJ2-3; the D is unclear. Per germline, CDR1 SGHRS and CDR2 YFSETQ. The CDR3 runs 12 residues. CDR3: CASSTNSDTRYF. DNA of the CDR3: TGCGCCAGCAGCACGAACTCAGATACGCGGTATTTT.

The chain uses TRBV6-1 and TRBJ2-1; D is undetermined. Germline V CDR1 and CDR2: MNHNS, SASEGT. The V end was cut by 3 bases, the J end by 0 bases, with 6 bases between. CDR3 length: 14 amino acids. Here the CDR3 DNA reads TGTGCCAGCAGTGAGTTTGGCTCCTACAATGAGCAGTTCTTC. Its translation is CASSEFGSYNEQFF.

The rearrangement links TRBV10-3 to TRBJ1-2, with 11 bases that match TRBD1. J lost 8 bases, V lost 4 bases, and 9 bases had no gene match. Germline CDR1 reads ENHRY; CDR2 reads SYGVKD. The CDR3 covers 15 residues. CDR3 amino acids: CAISAFQGQGEGYTF. The CDR3, as DNA: TGTGCCATCAGTGCCTTCCAGGGACAGGGGGAAGGCTACACCTTC.

The V call is TRBV9, the J call TRBJ1-1, with D perhaps TRBD1 (5 bases). The CDR3 is 15 residues long. CDR1 is SGDLS, CDR2 YYNGEE, per germline. Trimming shortened V by 0 bases and J by 1 base, and 10 bases separated the two germline ends. The CDR3 sequence is CASSVDPGTNTEAFF. The CDR3, as DNA: TGTGCCAGCAGCGTAGATCCGGGGACGAACACTGAAGCTTTCTTT.

There are a few counts of this clonotype. The chain has TRBV12-3 or TRBV12-4 and TRBJ1-4; D uncertain. V was cut by 6 bases and J by 5 bases, with 13 bases left in between. This CDR3 is built from 14 residues. CDR3 DNA: TGTGCCAGCAGCCGACCCGGGCGAAATGAAAAACTGTTTTTT. Protein: CASSRPGRNEKLFF.

Only a few counts were recorded for this clonotype. The chain couples TRBV20-1 to TRBJ2-3; D is ambiguous. Trimming left V 0 bases short and J 7 bases short, with 17 bases between. Germline V gene data show CDR1 as DFQATT and CDR2 as SNEGSKA (reference sequence). There are 15 residues in the CDR3. The CDR3 coding sequence is TGCAGTGCTAGAGAGTTGATCGGCCCAAGCAATACGCAGTATTTT. Translated, it gives CSARELIGPSNTQYF.

This rearrangement joins TRBV20-1 to TRBJ1-5; 9 positions match TRBD1. V lost 3 bases to trimming and J lost 0 bases; unmatched junction nucleotides: 9. The CDR3 totals 17 residues. Germline CDR1 reads DFQATT; CDR2 reads SNEGSKA (reference sequence). CDR3 coding DNA: TGCAGTGCTAGGACACAGGGGGCTGGAAATAGCAATCAGCCCCAGCATTTT. Amino acid sequence: CSARTQGAGNSNQPQHF.

This chain connects TRBV14 to TRBJ1-5, with D possibly TRBD1 on 5 matching bases. The V gene's germline CDR1 is SGHDN and CDR2 FVKESK. Trimming removed 2 bases from V and 6 bases from J, with 11 bases in between. The CDR3 has 14 amino acids. The CDR3 spells CASSQLGLGQPQHF. The CDR3 DNA follows: TGTGCCAGCAGCCAACTGGGGCTTGGTCAGCCCCAGCATTTT.

V usage is TRBV7-2 and J usage is TRBJ2-4; D not certain. The CDR3 is made up of 15 amino acids. Germline-derived CDR1 and CDR2 are SGHTA and FQGNSA. Trimming shortened V by 5 bases and J by 0 bases, and 11 bases separated the two germline ends. The CDR3 loop is CASSTHTTAKNIQYF. Written as DNA, the CDR3 is TGTGCCAGCAGCACACACACTACAGCCAAAAACATTCAGTACTTC.

The chain is built from TRBV29-1 and TRBJ2-2; D is perhaps TRBD1 (5 bases). The CDR3 covers 14 residues. V was pared by 3 bases and J by 0 bases, with 8 bases between. Germline V gives CDR1 SQVTM, CDR2 ANQGSEA. CDR3 sequence (DNA): TGCAGCGTTGACCCACAGGCGAACACCGGGGAGCTGTTTTTT. The encoded protein is CSVDPQANTGELFF.

This chain links TRBV7-9 with TRBJ2-5, with D unclear. The V gene lost 2 bases and the J gene lost 1 base, with 5 bases spanning the gap. The V gene's germline CDR1 is SEHNR and CDR2 FQNEAQ (reference sequence). CDR3 size: 13 residues. The CDR3 sequence is CASSLQAQETQYF. The CDR3 DNA reads TGTGCCAGCAGCTTACAGGCCCAAGAGACCCAGTACTTC.

The rearrangement joins TRBV20-1 to TRBJ2-3; D unclear. CDR3 length equals 13 residues. Looked up from germline, CDR1 is DFQATT and CDR2 is SNEGSKA (reference sequence). Trimming removed 6 bases from V and 2 bases from J, with 12 bases in between. CDR3 region: CSAKGSDTDTQYF. In DNA form, the CDR3 reads TGCAGTGCAAAGGGCTCTGACACAGATACGCAGTATTTT.

This clonotype was counted a few times. The V call is TRBV13, the J call TRBJ1-1; D perhaps matches TRBD1 (6 bases). Germline values: CDR1 PRHDT, CDR2 FYEKMQ (reference sequence). V gave up 6 bases and J gave up 0 bases, with 14 bases separating them. CDR3 length equals 15 residues. For the CDR3, the DNA is TGTGCCAGCAGTGGAGCCGGGGACATGAACACTGAAGCTTTCTTT. Protein: CASSGAGDMNTEAFF.

This chain connects TRBV30 to TRBJ1-4; 9 bases agree with TRBD1. J was trimmed by 7 bases and V by 4 bases; bases with no gene match: 13. The CDR3 sequence is 16 residues long. Germline V gene sequence: CDR1 GTSNPN, CDR2 SVGIG (reference sequence). The CDR3: CAWTQRGRTGAEKLFF. Written as DNA, the CDR3 is TGTGCCTGGACCCAACGGGGGAGGACAGGGGCTGAAAAACTGTTTTTT.